This entry is about one T cell receptor beta chain. Sequenced by immunoSEQ multiplex PCR; TCRdb stores in-frame clones only, minus some. The sample has 100,000 or so clones, 70% to 90% seen once; the top ten hold under 3.5%. V gave up 0 bases and J gave up 2 bases, with 5 bases separating them. The CDR3 runs 14 residues. The germline CDR1 and CDR2 sequences are MNHNY and SVGAGI (reference sequence). The data originate from a study of T cell responses to AZD1222 COVID-19 vaccine. The TCR originated in an adult in good health. This specimen consisted of peripheral blood, obtained on day 0 of AZD1222 vaccination. The rearrangement links TRBV6-6 to TRBJ1-3, with D possibly TRBD1 on 5 matching bases. The CDR3 here is CASSYSGAGNTIYF. Written as DNA, the CDR3 is TGTGCCAGCAGTTACTCAGGGGCTGGAAACACCATATATTTT.